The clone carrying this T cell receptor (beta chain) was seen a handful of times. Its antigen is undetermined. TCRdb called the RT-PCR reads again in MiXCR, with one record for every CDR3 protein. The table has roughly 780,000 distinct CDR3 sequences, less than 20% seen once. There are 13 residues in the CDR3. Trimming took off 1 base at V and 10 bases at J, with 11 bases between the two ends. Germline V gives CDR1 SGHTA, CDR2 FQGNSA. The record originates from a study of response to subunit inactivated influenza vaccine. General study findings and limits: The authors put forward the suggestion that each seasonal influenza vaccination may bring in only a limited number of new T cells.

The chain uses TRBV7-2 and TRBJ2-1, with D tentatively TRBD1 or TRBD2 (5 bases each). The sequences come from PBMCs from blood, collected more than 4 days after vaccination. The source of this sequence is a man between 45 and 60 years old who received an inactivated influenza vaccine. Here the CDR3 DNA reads TGTGCCAGCAGCTTAGGGAAGGGGACCGAGCAGTTCTTC. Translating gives CASSLGKGTEQFF.